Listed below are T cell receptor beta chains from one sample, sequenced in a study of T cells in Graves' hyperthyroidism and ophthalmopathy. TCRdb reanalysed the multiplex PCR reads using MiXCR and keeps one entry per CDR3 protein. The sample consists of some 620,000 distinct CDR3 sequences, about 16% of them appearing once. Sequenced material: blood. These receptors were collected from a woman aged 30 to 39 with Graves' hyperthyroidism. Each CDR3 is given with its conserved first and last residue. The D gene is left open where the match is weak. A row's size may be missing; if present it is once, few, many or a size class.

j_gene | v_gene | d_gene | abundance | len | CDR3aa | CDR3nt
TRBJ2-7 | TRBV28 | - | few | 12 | CASSSDRDEQYF | TGTGCCAGCAGTTCCGACAGAGACGAGCAGTACTTC
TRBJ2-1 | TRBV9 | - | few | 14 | CASSVYMGWDEQFF | TGTGCCAGCAGCGTCTACATGGGTTGGGATGAGCAGTTCTTC
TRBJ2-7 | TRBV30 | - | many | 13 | CAWSGGAVYEQYF | TGTGCCTGGAGTGGAGGGGCGGTCTACGAGCAGTACTTC
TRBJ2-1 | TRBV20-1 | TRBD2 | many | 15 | CSARVAGLDYNEQFF | TGCAGTGCTAGAGTTGCGGGACTAGACTACAATGAGCAGTTCTTC
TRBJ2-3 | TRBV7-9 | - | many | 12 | CASSPEGHTQYF | TGTGCCAGCAGCCCCGAAGGGCATACGCAGTATTTT
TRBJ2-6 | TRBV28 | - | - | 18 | CASSQAPGRPSGANVLTF | TGTGCCAGCAGCCAAGCTCCGGGACGGCCCTCTGGGGCCAACGTCCTGACTTTC
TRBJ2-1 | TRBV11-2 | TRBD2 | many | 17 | CASSLDPAGSSYNEQFF | TGTGCCAGCAGCTTAGACCCAGCGGGAAGCTCCTACAATGAGCAGTTCTTC
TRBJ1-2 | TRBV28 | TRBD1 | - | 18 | CASSRRGTGRYLGYGYTF | TGTGCCAGCAGTCGCAGAGGGACAGGCCGCTATCTCGGCTATGGCTACACCTTC
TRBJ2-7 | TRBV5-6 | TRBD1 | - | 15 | CACSPATGVWYEQYF | TGTGCCTGCAGCCCAGCGACAGGGGTTTGGTACGAGCAGTACTTC
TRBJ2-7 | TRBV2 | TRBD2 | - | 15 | CASSHSSGIGYEQYF | TGTGCCAGCAGCCACTCTAGCGGGATCGGATACGAGCAGTACTTC
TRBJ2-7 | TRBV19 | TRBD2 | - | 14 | CASSMVGRAIEQYF | TGTGCCAGTAGTATGGTCGGGAGGGCCATCGAGCAGTACTTC
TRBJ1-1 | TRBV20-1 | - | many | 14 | CSARQSNRNTEAFF | TGCAGTGCTAGACAGAGTAACAGGAACACTGAAGCTTTCTTT
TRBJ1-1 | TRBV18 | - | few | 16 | CASSNQGIRANTEAFF | TGTGCCAGCTCAAACCAGGGAATTCGAGCGAACACTGAAGCTTTCTTT
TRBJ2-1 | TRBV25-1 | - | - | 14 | CASRGTRSYNEQFF | TGTGCCAGCAGGGGGACTCGCTCCTACAATGAGCAGTTCTTC
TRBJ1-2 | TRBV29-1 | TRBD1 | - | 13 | CSAREDREDGYTF | TGCAGCGCCCGAGAGGACAGGGAGGATGGCTACACCTTC
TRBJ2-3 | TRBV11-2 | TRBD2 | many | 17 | CASSLRGSGSITDTQYF | TGTGCCAGCAGCTTGAGAGGTAGCGGGAGTATCACAGATACGCAGTATTTT
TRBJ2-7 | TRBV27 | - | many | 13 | CASSLGISYEQYF | TGTGCCAGCAGTTTAGGCATTTCCTACGAGCAGTACTTC